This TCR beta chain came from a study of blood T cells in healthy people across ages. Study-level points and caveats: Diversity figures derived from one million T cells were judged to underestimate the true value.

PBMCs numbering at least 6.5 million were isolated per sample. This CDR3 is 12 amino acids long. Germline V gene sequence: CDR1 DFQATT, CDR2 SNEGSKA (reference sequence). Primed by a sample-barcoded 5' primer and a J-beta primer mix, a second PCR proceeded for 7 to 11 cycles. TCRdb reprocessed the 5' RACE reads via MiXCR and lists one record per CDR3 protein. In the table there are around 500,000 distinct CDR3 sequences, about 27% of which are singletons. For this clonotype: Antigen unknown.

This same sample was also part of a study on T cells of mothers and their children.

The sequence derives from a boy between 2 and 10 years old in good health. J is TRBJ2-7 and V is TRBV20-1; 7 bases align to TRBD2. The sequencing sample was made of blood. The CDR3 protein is CSPKPAGREQYF. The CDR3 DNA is TGCAGCCCTAAGCCAGCGGGACGCGAGCAGTACTTC.